This TCR beta chain came from a study of preoperative IRX-2 immunotherapy in early breast cancer. Germline V gene sequence: CDR1 GTSNPN, CDR2 SVGIG (reference sequence). CDR3 length: 13 amino acids. V was trimmed by 5 bases and J by 3 bases, leaving 14 bases between them. The treatment is: preoperative locoregional IRX-2 cytokine immunotherapy. Samples came from a phase Ib trial of preoperative locoregional IRX-2 cytokine immunotherapy. Assay used: immunoSEQ multiplex PCR; TCRdb lists only in-frame clones, some missing. The sample has tens of thousands of clones, about four fifths seen once. This receptor was obtained from a human donor with breast cancer. V and J are TRBV30 and TRBJ2-7; no reliable D call. The specimen was collected from a patient treated with IRX-2 immunotherapy. Here the CDR3 DNA reads TGTGCCTGGCGAAAAGGGTTTGGCTACGAGCAGTACTTC. It translates to CAWRKGFGYEQYF.